Presented here are 31 T cell receptor beta chains from one specimen sequenced in a study of cytomegalovirus exposure and HLA in healthy donors. A multiplex PCR was run with 60 Vbeta primers and 13 Jbeta primers. Only in-frame clones appear in the TCRdb table, and some are missing; sequencing was by immunoSEQ multiplex PCR. The table lists 190,000 or so clones, 80% to 85% of them singletons. Sequenced material: PBMCs. The receptors stem from a man aged 45 to 65 in good health and CMV-seronegative.

The V and J genes are TRBV7-9 and TRBJ1-1; TRBD1 agrees at 7 bases. CDR1 SEHNR and CDR2 FQNEAQ come from the germline V gene (reference sequence). J lost 1 base, V lost 0 bases, and 2 bases had no gene match. There are 15 residues in the CDR3. The CDR3 sequence: CASSLAQGGNTEAFF. Here the CDR3 DNA reads TGTGCCAGCAGCTTAGCGCAGGGGGGGAACACTGAAGCTTTCTTT.

The J gene is TRBJ1-2, the V gene TRBV7-2; no firm D call. The CDR3 extends over 14 amino acids. Trimming took 6 bases from V and 6 from J, leaving 17 bases between them. CDR1 is SGHTA, CDR2 FQGNSA, per germline. DNA of the CDR3: TGTGCCAGCAGTCCCTCGGTCGGTGAGAATGGCTACACCTTC. It encodes CASSPSVGENGYTF. Together with reference TRBV7-2 and TRBJ1-2, the CDR3 gives the full variable domain: GAGVSQSPSNKVTEKGKDVELRCDPISGHTALYWYRQSLGQGLEFLIYFQGNSAPDKSGLPSDRFSAERTGGSVSTLTIQRTQQEDSAVYLCASSPSVGENGYTFGSGTRLTVV.

The V gene is TRBV28, the J gene TRBJ2-1; 7 bases line up with TRBD2. V shed 2 bases and J 6 bases; nucleotides not matched to a gene: 7. The CDR3 extends over 15 amino acids. The V gene's germline CDR1 is MDHEN and CDR2 SYDVKM. CDR3 coding DNA: TGTGCCAGCAGTTTACTAGCGGAACGTACCAATGAGCAGTTCTTC. Amino acid sequence: CASSLLAERTNEQFF.

CDR3 loop: CASSPKRGWDTEAFF. CDR3 nucleotides: TGCGCCAGCAGCCCTAAAAGGGGTTGGGACACTGAAGCTTTCTTT. This chain links TRBV4-1 with TRBJ1-1; weak D call: TRBD1 (5 bases). The germline V and J ends were trimmed by 4 bases and 3 bases, with 15 bases remaining between them. CDR3 length: 15 amino acids. Germline V gene lookup returns CDR1 MGHRA and CDR2 YSYEKL.

The chain joins TRBV6-5 to TRBJ1-3; the D gene is possibly TRBD1 (6 bases). The germline gives CDR1 MNHEY, CDR2 SVGAGI. There are 13 residues in the CDR3. V lost 6 bases and J lost 4, with 10 bases in between. The CDR3 nucleotides read TGTGCCAGCAGCCAGGGGAGCGGAAACACCATATATTTT. This translates into CASSQGSGNTIYF.

This chain links TRBV7-9 with TRBJ2-5; possibly TRBD2 for D (6 bases). Between the trimmed V and J ends, which lost 5 bases and 1 base, there was a span of 11 bases. This CDR3 has 14 residues. Germline V gives CDR1 SEHNR, CDR2 FQNEAQ (reference sequence). CDR3 nucleotides: TGTGCCAGCAGCCGAATGACTAGCCAAGAGACCCAGTACTTC. This codes for CASSRMTSQETQYF.

The rearrangement links TRBV9 to TRBJ2-1; weak D call: TRBD2 (6 bases). The germline V gene encodes CDR1 SGDLS and CDR2 YYNGEE. V lost 4 bases to trimming and J lost 3 bases, with 14 bases between them. This CDR3 is 15 amino acids long. CDR3 amino acids: CASSLQDYYYNEQFF. CDR3 nucleotide sequence: TGTGCCAGCAGCCTCCAGGACTACTACTACAATGAGCAGTTCTTC.

The chain combines TRBV4-3 with TRBJ2-1; tentative D call: TRBD2 (6 bases). The length of the CDR3 is 17 residues. Germline V lookup: CDR1 LGHNA, CDR2 YSLEER. V was trimmed by 0 bases and J by 5 bases, leaving 17 bases between them. CDR3 amino acids: CASSQDGGAQNHNEQFF. CDR3 in DNA: TGCGCCAGCAGCCAAGATGGCGGGGCGCAGAACCACAATGAGCAGTTCTTC.

With respect to this clone: The identical CDR3 is also encoded by other nucleotide sequences in the sample. The chain combines TRBV5-4 with TRBJ2-7, with 10 bases fitting TRBD2. The CDR3 extends over 14 amino acids. Trimming at V came to 5 bases and at J to 0 bases, leaving 2 bases not matched to a gene. Germline V gives CDR1 SGHNT, CDR2 YYREEE (reference sequence). Here the CDR3 reads CASSRTSGSYEQYF. CDR3 in DNA: TGTGCCAGCAGTCGGACTAGCGGCTCCTACGAGCAGTACTTC. Full variable domain (outside the CDR3, taken from reference TRBV5-4 and TRBJ2-7): ETGVTQSPTHLIKTRGQQVTLRCSSQSGHNTVSWYQQALGQGPQFIFQYYREEENGRGNFPPRFSGLQFPNYSSELNVNALELDDSALYLCASSRTSGSYEQYFGPGTRLTVT.

The genes are TRBV21-1 and TRBJ1-5; the D call in the table, TRBD1, was not verified against the DNA. TRBV21-1 is reported as a pseudogene. The CDR3 runs to 19 residues. CDR3 loop: CASSKSRTGDVMGNQPQHF. CDR3 nucleotides: TGTGCCAGCAGCAAATCCCGGACAGGGGATGTAATGGGCAATCAGCCCCAGCATTTT.

The V call is TRBV18, the J call TRBJ2-7; 7 bases line up with TRBD1. The germline V gene has CDR1 KGHSH and CDR2 LQKENI. After removal of 4 bases from V and 3 bases from J, the junction contained 3 bases not matched to a gene. CDR3 length: 13 residues. CDR3 coding DNA: TGTGCCAGCTCACTCGGACAGGACTACGAGCAGTACTTC. Translated: CASSLGQDYEQYF.

The rearrangement uses TRBV29-1 and TRBJ1-2; a possible D gene is TRBD1 (6 bases). V was pared by 3 bases and J by 2 bases, with 13 bases between. Germline V CDR1 and CDR2: SQVTM, ANQGSEA. The CDR3 consists of 14 residues. CDR3 residues: CSVDRFGQNYGYTF. The CDR3 nucleotides are TGCAGCGTTGACAGATTTGGACAGAACTATGGCTACACCTTC.

The chain recombines TRBV28 with TRBJ1-2, with D maybe TRBD1 (6 bases). This CDR3 is built from 14 residues. Germline CDR1 reads MDHEN; CDR2 reads SYDVKM. V was cut by 5 bases and J by 8 bases, with 18 bases left in between. The CDR3 DNA is TGTGCCAGCAGTCTTCCCTCAGGGGCGAGAGGCTACACCTTC. Its translation: CASSLPSGARGYTF.

The J gene is TRBJ1-3, the V gene TRBV5-5, with 10 bases that match TRBD1. Germline assignment: CDR1 SGHKS and CDR2 YYEKEE (reference sequence). V shed 4 bases and J 3 bases; nucleotides not matched to a gene: 10. CDR3 size: 17 residues. The CDR3 DNA follows: TGTGCCAGCAGCACTGACAGGGGGCTCCCCTATGGAAACACCATATATTTT. It codes for CASSTDRGLPYGNTIYF.

This rearrangement joins TRBV6-1 to TRBJ2-7, with D unresolved. Deletions cut 1 base from V and 0 bases from J, with 7 bases between. Germline V gene sequence: CDR1 MNHNS, CDR2 SASEGT. CDR3 size: 14 residues. The CDR3 DNA reads as TGTGCCAGCAGTGAAGACACTAACTCCTACGAGCAGTACTTC. Translating it yields CASSEDTNSYEQYF.

The chain joins TRBV5-4 to TRBJ2-1, with D perhaps TRBD2 (5 bases). The germline V gene encodes CDR1 SGHNT and CDR2 YYREEE (reference sequence). The CDR3 consists of 15 residues. Trimming took 3 bases from V and 2 from J, leaving 12 bases between them. The CDR3 loop is CASSSVGVTYNEQFF. As DNA, the CDR3 is TGTGCCAGCAGCTCTGTCGGGGTTACCTACAATGAGCAGTTCTTC.

The chain employs TRBV4-3 and TRBJ1-6; D not certain. From germline, CDR1 is LGHNA and CDR2 YSLEER. The CDR3 is made up of 15 amino acids. V was shortened by 0 bases and J by 9 bases, with 12 bases between the two germline ends. The CDR3 DNA reads TGCGCCAGCAGCCAAGATTTTAACCGAGTTTCACCCCTCCACTTT. Encoded protein: CASSQDFNRVSPLHF.

V gene TRBV4-3 combines with J gene TRBJ2-7; 7 nucleotides match TRBD1. Trimming cost V 3 bases and J 10 bases; bases outside gene matches: 6. The CDR3 spans 12 residues. In germline, CDR1 is LGHNA, CDR2 YSLEER. The CDR3 region is CASSHHTGDQYF. CDR3 bases: TGCGCCAGCAGCCATCACACAGGGGATCAGTACTTC.

The chain uses TRBV6-6 and TRBJ2-7; 7 positions agree with TRBD2. The CDR3 is made up of 15 amino acids. The germline CDR1 and CDR2 sequences are MNHNY and SVGAGI (reference sequence). The junction had 6 bases not matched to a gene; V was cut back by 2 bases and J by 2 bases. The CDR3 nucleotides are TGTGCCAGCAGTTACCCGAGCGGGACCGCCTACGAGCAGTACTTC. This translates into CASSYPSGTAYEQYF.

The chain carries TRBV21-1 and TRBJ2-5; the D call TRBD2 from the table was never checked on the DNA. TRBV21-1 is a known pseudogene. This CDR3 is 9 amino acids long. In nucleotides, the CDR3 is TGTGCCAGCCACGCGGACCAGTACTTC. Translating it yields CASHADQYF.

This rearrangement joins TRBV6-1 to TRBJ2-7, with 8 nucleotides matching TRBD1. The CDR3 has 13 amino acids. The V segment lost 6 bases and the J segment 7 bases; nucleotides outside the gene matches: 8. The germline CDR1 and CDR2 sequences are MNHNS and SASEGT. The CDR3 loop is CASRPDRVREQYF. The CDR3 nucleotides read TGTGCCAGCAGACCGGACAGGGTGAGGGAGCAGTACTTC.

The gene calls are TRBV7-9 and TRBJ2-5, with D maybe TRBD1 (5 bases). Germline V lookup: CDR1 SEHNR, CDR2 FQNEAQ (reference sequence). The CDR3 consists of 14 residues. Trimming took 2 bases from V and 4 from J, leaving 11 bases between them. CDR3 DNA: TGTGCCAGCAGCTTACAGGGTCTGGGAGAGACCCAGTACTTC. It translates to CASSLQGLGETQYF.

The chain combines TRBV7-2 with TRBJ2-2, with D possibly being TRBD2 (5 bases). Looked up from germline, CDR1 is SGHTA and CDR2 is FQGNSA. Trimming shortened V by 3 bases and J by 8 bases, and 16 bases separated the two germline ends. CDR3 length: 15 residues. Here the CDR3 DNA reads TGTGCCAGCAGCTTCCGGGGTCGAACACCGGGGGAGCTGTTTTTT. Translated: CASSFRGRTPGELFF. Full variable domain (missing parts from reference TRBV7-2 and TRBJ2-2): GAGVSQSPSNKVTEKGKDVELRCDPISGHTALYWYRQSLGQGLEFLIYFQGNSAPDKSGLPSDRFSAERTGGSVSTLTIQRTQQEDSAVYLCASSFRGRTPGELFFGEGSRLTVL.

This chain joins TRBV5-1 and TRBJ1-1, with 8 bases fitting TRBD1. V was clipped by 4 bases and J by 1 base; unmatched bases: 3. CDR1 is SGHRS and CDR2 is YFSETQ in the germline V gene. The CDR3 is 14 amino acids. Here the CDR3 DNA reads TGCGCCAGCAGCCCAGGACAGGGGAACACTGAAGCTTTCTTT. This translates into CASSPGQGNTEAFF.

This chain uses TRBV4-1 with TRBJ1-2; D remains ambiguous. Trimming left V 1 base short and J 4 bases short, with 10 bases between. This CDR3 spans 14 amino acids. Germline V lookup: CDR1 MGHRA, CDR2 YSYEKL. Here the CDR3 reads CASSQVDSLYGYTF. For the CDR3, the DNA is TGCGCCAGCAGCCAAGTAGATTCTCTCTATGGCTACACCTTC.

The chain uses TRBV25-1 and TRBJ1-4; D uncertain. V was clipped by 3 bases and J by 11 bases, with 10 bases between them. From germline, CDR1 is MGHDK and CDR2 SYGVNS. This CDR3 region has 12 residues. CDR3 sequence (DNA): TGTGCCAGCAGTGACAGTAACGGGAAACTGTTTTTT. Its translation: CASSDSNGKLFF.

The chain links TRBV7-2 to TRBJ1-1; the D gene is possibly TRBD1 (5 bases). The CDR3 totals 13 residues. Germline V CDR1 and CDR2: SGHTA, FQGNSA. V was trimmed by 3 bases and J by 11 bases, leaving 16 bases between them. CDR3 residues: CASSFPPGGNAFF. The CDR3 DNA reads TGTGCCAGCAGCTTCCCCCCCGGGGGGAATGCTTTCTTT.

Only a few counts were recorded for this clone. This chain uses TRBV4-3 with TRBJ2-1, with 10 bases identical to TRBD2. Germline CDR1 and CDR2: LGHNA and YSLEER. This CDR3 is built from 16 residues. V shed 1 base and J 7 bases; nucleotides not matched to a gene: 7. The CDR3 here is CASSQGSSGSLNEQFF. In DNA form, the CDR3 reads TGCGCCAGCAGCCAAGGTTCTAGCGGGAGTTTGAATGAGCAGTTCTTC.

V is TRBV6-1 and J is TRBJ1-2; 9 nucleotides line up with TRBD1. Germline CDR1 is MNHNS and CDR2 is SASEGT. With 11 bases clipped from V and 4 bases from J, the junction kept 14 bases outside the gene matches. The CDR3 covers 15 residues. CDR3 sequence reads: CAGLGQGMPGYGYTF. In nucleotides, the CDR3 is TGTGCCGGGCTGGGACAGGGTATGCCCGGCTATGGCTACACCTTC.

The chain carries TRBV5-4 and TRBJ2-1; the D is unclear. V lost 0 bases and J lost 5, with 9 bases in between. This CDR3 spans 14 amino acids. Per germline, CDR1 SGHNT and CDR2 YYREEE (reference sequence). The CDR3 spells CASSLGPVNNEQFF. The CDR3 region has the DNA TGTGCCAGCAGCTTGGGTCCAGTTAACAATGAGCAGTTCTTC.

The J gene is TRBJ2-2, the V gene TRBV4-2; 15 bases align to TRBD2. Germline-derived CDR1 and CDR2 are LGHNA and YNFKEQ. V trimming: 1 base; J trimming: 5 bases; junction bases outside the gene matches: 5. The CDR3 is 18 residues long. The CDR3 coding sequence is TGTGCCAGCAGCCAAGGGACTAGCGGGGGGGCGTTAACCGGGGAGCTGTTTTTT. This gives the protein CASSQGTSGGALTGELFF.